Presented here are 5 T cell receptor beta chains from one specimen sequenced in a study of shared T cell receptors in the human thymus. Profiling relied on immunoSEQ multiplex PCR, and the TCRdb table lists in-frame clones only, not all of them. Of some 640,000 clones listed, around 87% are singletons. The sample also formed part of further work on human thymus T cells.

Sequenced material: thymocytes. These receptors were collected from a boy under three years old with a congenital heart defect.

The chain couples TRBV28 to TRBJ1-6; the D gene is possibly TRBD1 (5 bases). The CDR3 is 13 amino acids. V dropped 3 bases and J dropped 7 bases, with 7 bases sitting between them. Looked up from germline, CDR1 is MDHEN and CDR2 is SYDVKM. CDR3 nucleotide sequence: TGTGCCAGCAGTTTCCAGGGCAATTCACCCCTCCACTTT. This encodes CASSFQGNSPLHF. The full variable domain, with the rest looked up from reference TRBV28 and TRBJ1-6, is DVKVTQSSRYLVKRTGEKVFLECVQDMDHENMFWYRQDPGLGLRLIYFSYDVKMKEKGDIPEGYSVSREKKERFSLILESASTNQTSMYLCASSFQGNSPLHFGNGTRLTVT.

This clone was counted a single time. The chain employs TRBV5-1 and TRBJ2-2; D may be TRBD1 (5 bases). V dropped 0 bases and J dropped 3 bases, with 9 bases sitting between them. The germline V gene has CDR1 SGHRS and CDR2 YFSETQ. The CDR3 spans 15 residues. CDR3 in amino acids: CASSLEGRDTGELFF. CDR3 DNA: TGCGCCAGCAGCTTGGAAGGCAGGGACACCGGGGAGCTGTTTTTT.

The rearrangement joins TRBV6-1 to TRBJ2-3, with 10 bases aligning to TRBD1. Germline V gene lookup returns CDR1 MNHNS and CDR2 SASEGT. Trimming cost V 4 bases and J 0 bases; bases outside gene matches: 13. The CDR3 is 19 amino acids. The CDR3, as DNA: TGTGCCAGCAGTGGGGACAGGGGCCCCCATTTAACTAGCACAGATACGCAGTATTTT. Translation: CASSGDRGPHLTSTDTQYF.

This rearrangement joins TRBV30 to TRBJ2-2; D gene uncertain. The CDR3 contains 17 residues. Trimming shortened V by 3 bases and J by 2 bases, and 19 bases separated the two germline ends. Germline V CDR1 and CDR2: GTSNPN, SVGIG (reference sequence). The CDR3 loop is CAWRPQKLLTNTGELFF. CDR3 DNA sequence: TGTGCCTGGAGGCCCCAGAAGCTACTAACCAACACCGGGGAGCTGTTTTTT.

The chain recombines TRBV4-1 with TRBJ2-5, with TRBD2 matching over 7 bases. With 2 bases clipped from V and 1 base from J, the junction kept 7 bases outside the gene matches. From germline, CDR1 is MGHRA and CDR2 YSYEKL. This CDR3 comprises 16 residues. DNA for the CDR3: TGCGCCAGCAGCCAACCCTCGCGGGGGAGCCAAGAGACCCAGTACTTC. Encoded protein: CASSQPSRGSQETQYF.